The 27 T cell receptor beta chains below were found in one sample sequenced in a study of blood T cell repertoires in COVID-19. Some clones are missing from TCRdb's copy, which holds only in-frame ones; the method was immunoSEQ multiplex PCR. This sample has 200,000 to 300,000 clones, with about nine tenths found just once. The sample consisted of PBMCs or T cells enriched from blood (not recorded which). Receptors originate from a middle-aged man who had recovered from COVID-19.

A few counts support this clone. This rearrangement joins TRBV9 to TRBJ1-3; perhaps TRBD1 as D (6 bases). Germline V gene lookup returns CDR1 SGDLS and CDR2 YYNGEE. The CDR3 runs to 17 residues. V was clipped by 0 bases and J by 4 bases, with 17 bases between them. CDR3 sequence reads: CASSVAAGQLTGNTIYF. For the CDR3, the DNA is TGTGCCAGCAGCGTAGCGGCCGGACAGCTAACAGGAAACACCATATATTTT.

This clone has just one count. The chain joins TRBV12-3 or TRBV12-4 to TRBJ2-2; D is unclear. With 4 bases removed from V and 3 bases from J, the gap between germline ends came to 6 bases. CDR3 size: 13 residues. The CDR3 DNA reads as TGTGCCAGCAGTTCTACTTACACCGGGGAGCTGTTTTTT. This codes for CASSSTYTGELFF.

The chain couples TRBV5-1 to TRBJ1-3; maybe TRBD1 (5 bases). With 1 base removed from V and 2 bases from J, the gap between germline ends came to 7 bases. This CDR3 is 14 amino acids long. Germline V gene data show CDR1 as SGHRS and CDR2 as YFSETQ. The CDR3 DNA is TGCGCCAGCAGCTTGCCAGGGCCTGGAAACACCATATATTTT. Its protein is CASSLPGPGNTIYF.

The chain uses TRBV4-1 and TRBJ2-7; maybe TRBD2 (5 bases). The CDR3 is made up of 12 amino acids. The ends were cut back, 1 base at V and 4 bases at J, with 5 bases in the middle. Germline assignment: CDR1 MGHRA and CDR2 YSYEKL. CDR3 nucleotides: TGCGCCAGCAGCCAAGCGGGGTACGAGCAGTACTTC. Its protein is CASSQAGYEQYF.

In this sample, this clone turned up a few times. The CDR3: CASSQFEGGAPYEQYF. The CDR3 bases are TGTGCCAGCAGCCAATTTGAGGGGGGGGCCCCCTACGAGCAGTACTTC. The chain recombines TRBV4-2 with TRBJ2-7, with D possibly being TRBD2 (7 bases). CDR1 LGHNA and CDR2 YNFKEQ come from the germline V gene. V was cut by 2 bases and J by 2 bases, with 16 bases left in between. The CDR3 has 16 residues.

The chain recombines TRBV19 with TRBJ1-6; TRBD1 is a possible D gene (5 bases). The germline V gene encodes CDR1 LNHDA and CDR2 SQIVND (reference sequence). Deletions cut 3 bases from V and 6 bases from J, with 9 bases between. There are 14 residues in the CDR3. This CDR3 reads CASSIQGSNSPLHF. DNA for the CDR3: TGTGCCAGTAGTATCCAGGGAAGTAATTCACCCCTCCACTTT.

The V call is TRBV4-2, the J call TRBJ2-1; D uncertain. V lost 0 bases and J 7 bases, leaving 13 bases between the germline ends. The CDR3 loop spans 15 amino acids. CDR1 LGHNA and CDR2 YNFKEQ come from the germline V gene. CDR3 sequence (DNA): TGTGCCAGCAGCCAAGAAGGCCATGCAGGTAATGAGCAGTTCTTC. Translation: CASSQEGHAGNEQFF.

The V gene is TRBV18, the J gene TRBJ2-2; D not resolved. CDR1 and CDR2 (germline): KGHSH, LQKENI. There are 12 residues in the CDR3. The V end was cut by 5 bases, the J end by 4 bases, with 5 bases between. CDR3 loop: CASSSITGELFF. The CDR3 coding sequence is TGTGCCAGCTCATCTATCACCGGGGAGCTGTTTTTT.

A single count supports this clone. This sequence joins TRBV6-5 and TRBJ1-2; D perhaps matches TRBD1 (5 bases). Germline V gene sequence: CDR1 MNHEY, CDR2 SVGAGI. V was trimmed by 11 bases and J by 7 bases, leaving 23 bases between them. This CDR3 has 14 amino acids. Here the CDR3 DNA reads TGTGCCGTACGGGACTCATCCTCCGTCGGTGGCTACACCTTC. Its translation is CAVRDSSSVGGYTF.

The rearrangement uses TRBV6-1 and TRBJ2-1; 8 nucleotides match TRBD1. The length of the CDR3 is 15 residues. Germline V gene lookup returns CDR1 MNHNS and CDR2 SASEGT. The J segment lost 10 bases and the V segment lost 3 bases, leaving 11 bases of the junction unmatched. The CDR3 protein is CASSDLGQGAWEQFF. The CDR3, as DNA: TGTGCCAGCAGTGATCTAGGCCAGGGGGCTTGGGAGCAGTTCTTC.

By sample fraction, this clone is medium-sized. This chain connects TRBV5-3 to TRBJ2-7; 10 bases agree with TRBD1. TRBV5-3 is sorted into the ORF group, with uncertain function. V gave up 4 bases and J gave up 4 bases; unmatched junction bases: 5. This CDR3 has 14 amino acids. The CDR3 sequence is CARSGPGQGYEQYF. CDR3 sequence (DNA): TGTGCCAGAAGCGGACCGGGACAGGGGTACGAGCAGTACTTC.

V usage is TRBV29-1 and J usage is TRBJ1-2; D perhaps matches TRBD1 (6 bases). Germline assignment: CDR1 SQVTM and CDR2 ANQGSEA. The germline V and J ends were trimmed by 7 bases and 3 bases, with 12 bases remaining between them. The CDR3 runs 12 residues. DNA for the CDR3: TGCAGCGGCAGACAGGCGGACTATGGCTACACCTTC. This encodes CSGRQADYGYTF.

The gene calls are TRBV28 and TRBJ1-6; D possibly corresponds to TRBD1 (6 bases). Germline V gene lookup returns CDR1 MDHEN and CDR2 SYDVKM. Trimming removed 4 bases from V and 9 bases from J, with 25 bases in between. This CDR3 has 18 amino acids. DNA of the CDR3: TGTGCCAGCAGTTCAATCCCAAAAACAGGGTCCGATGGTTCACCCCTCCACTTT. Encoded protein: CASSSIPKTGSDGSPLHF.

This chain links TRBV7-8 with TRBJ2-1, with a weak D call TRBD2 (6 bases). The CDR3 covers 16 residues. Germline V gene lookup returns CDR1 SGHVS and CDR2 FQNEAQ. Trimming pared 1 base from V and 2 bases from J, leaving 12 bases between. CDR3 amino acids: CASSLGRRGAYNEQFF. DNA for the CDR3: TGTGCCAGCAGCTTAGGCCGCCGCGGGGCCTACAATGAGCAGTTCTTC.

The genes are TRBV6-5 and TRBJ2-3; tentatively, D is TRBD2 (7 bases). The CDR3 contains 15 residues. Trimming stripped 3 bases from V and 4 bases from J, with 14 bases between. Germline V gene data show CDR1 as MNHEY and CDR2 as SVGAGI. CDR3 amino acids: CASSYGGGAADTQYF. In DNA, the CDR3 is TGTGCCAGCAGTTATGGGGGGGGCGCAGCAGATACGCAGTATTTT.

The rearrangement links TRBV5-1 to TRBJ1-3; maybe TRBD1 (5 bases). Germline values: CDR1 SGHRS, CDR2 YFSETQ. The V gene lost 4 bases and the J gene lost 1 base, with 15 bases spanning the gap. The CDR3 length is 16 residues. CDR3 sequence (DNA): TGCGCCAGCAGCGGGGACTTAGGAGGATCTGGAAACACCATATATTTT. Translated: CASSGDLGGSGNTIYF.

The CDR3 DNA sequence: TGTGCCAGCAGCTTAGTTCTTGCGGGAACCTACGAGCAGTACTTC. It is translated as CASSLVLAGTYEQYF. The rearrangement links TRBV11-2 to TRBJ2-7; TRBD2 might be the D (6 bases). The CDR3 has 15 amino acids. V was cut by 1 base and J by 2 bases, with 12 bases left in between. CDR1 and CDR2 (germline): SGHAT, FQNNGV.

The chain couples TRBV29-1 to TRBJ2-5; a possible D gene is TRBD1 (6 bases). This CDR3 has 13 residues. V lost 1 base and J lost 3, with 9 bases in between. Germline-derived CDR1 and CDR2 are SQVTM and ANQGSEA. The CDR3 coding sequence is TGCAGCGTTGAAGTAACAGGGAAAGAGACCCAGTACTTC. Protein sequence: CSVEVTGKETQYF.

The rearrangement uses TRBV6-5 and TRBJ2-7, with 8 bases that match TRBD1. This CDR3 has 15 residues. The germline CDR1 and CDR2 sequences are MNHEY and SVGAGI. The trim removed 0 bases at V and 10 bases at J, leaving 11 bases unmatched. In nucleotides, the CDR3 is TGTGCCAGCAGTTACTCGGAGGGGACAGGTTCTCCCCAGTACTTC. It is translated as CASSYSEGTGSPQYF.

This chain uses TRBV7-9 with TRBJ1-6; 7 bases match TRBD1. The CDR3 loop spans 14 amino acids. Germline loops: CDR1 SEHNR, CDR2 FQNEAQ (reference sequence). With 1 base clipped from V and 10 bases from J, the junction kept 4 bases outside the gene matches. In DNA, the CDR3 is TGTGCCAGCAGCTTAGACAGGGGTCTATCACCCCTCCACTTT. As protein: CASSLDRGLSPLHF.

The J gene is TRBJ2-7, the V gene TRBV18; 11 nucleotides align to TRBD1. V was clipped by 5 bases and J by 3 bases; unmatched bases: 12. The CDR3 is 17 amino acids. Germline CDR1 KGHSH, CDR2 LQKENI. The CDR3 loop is CASSTRTGGGQFYEQYF. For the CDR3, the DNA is TGTGCCAGCTCAACGAGGACAGGGGGCGGCCAATTCTACGAGCAGTACTTC.

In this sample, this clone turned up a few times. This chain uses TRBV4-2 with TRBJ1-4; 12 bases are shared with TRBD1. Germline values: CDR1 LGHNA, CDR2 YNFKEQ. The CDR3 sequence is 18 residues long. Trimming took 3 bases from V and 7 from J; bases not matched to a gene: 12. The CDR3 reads CASSQGTGGVSAGEKLFF. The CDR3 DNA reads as TGTGCCAGCAGCCAGGGGACAGGGGGCGTCAGTGCGGGTGAAAAACTGTTTTTT.

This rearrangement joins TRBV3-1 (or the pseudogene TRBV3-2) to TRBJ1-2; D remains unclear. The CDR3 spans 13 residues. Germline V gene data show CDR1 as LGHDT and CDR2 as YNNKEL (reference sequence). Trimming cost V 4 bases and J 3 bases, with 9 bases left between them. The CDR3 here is CASSPSSDYGYTF. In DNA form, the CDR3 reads TGTGCCAGCAGCCCTTCATCGGACTATGGCTACACCTTC.

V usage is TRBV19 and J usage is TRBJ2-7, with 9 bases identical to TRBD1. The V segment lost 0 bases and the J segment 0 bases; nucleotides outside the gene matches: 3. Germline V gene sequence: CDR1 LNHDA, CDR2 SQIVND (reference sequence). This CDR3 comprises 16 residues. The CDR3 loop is CASSIEGTGISYEQYF. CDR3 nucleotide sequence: TGTGCCAGTAGTATAGAGGGGACAGGGATCTCCTACGAGCAGTACTTC.

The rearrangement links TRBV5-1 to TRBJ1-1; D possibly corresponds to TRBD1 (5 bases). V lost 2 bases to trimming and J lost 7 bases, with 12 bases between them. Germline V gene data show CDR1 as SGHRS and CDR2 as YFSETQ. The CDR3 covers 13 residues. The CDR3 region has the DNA TGCGCCAGCAGCTTTGACAGCCTAAGTGAAGCTTTCTTT. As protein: CASSFDSLSEAFF.

Written as DNA, the CDR3 is TGTGCCAGCAGCTTCAGGACAGGGGGAACTGAAGCTTTCTTT. Protein: CASSFRTGGTEAFF. The rearrangement joins TRBV5-5 to TRBJ1-1; 10 bases map to TRBD1. This CDR3 comprises 14 residues. Germline V CDR1 and CDR2: SGHKS, YYEKEE (reference sequence). V gave up 2 bases and J gave up 5 bases; unmatched junction bases: 3.

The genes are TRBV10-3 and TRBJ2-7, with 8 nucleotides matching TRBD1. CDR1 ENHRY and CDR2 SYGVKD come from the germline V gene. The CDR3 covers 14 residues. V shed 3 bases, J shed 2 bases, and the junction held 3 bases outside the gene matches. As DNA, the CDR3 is TGTGCCATCAGTGACAGGACAGGGACCTACGAGCAGTACTTC. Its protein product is CAISDRTGTYEQYF.